This T cell receptor beta chain appears in the sequencing data of a study of shared T cell receptors in the human thymus. Using immunoSEQ multiplex PCR, the repertoire was profiled, and TCRdb retains in-frame clones only, with some absent. Here the sample spans about 540,000 clones, 70% to 80% being singletons. V shed 4 bases, J shed 1 base, and the junction held 10 bases outside the gene matches. The germline V gene has CDR1 MGHRA and CDR2 YSYEKL. CDR3 length: 16 residues. These same data were also listed under a study on human thymus T cells. That investigation notes: Both thymic and peripheral blood repertoires showed apparently biased V and J usage.

The material sequenced was thymocytes. This rearrangement joins TRBV4-1 to TRBJ2-7; TRBD1 matches 7 bases. This TCR came from a boy under three years old with a congenital heart defect. The CDR3 region has the DNA TGCGCCAGCAGCCGGACCGGGACAGACCTTTCCTACGAGCAGTACTTC. Protein: CASSRTGTDLSYEQYF.